This entry concerns a single TCR beta chain. Its antigen is not identified. This specimen belongs to a study of T cells after yellow fever vaccination. From the 5' RACE reads, TCRdb called clonotypes with MiXCR, one entry per CDR3 protein. The repertoire consists of 150,000 to 200,000 distinct CDR3 sequences, with 6.2% occurring once and the leading ten covering just under 3%. Whole-study findings and limits: Abundant clonotypes from the bulk population could get into FACS-sorted repertoires as contaminants. Shared CD4/CD8 clonotypes were a small share, likely from convergent recombination. Post-booster repertoires again held most primary-vaccination clones (about 96% CD4, 88% CD8).

The source of this sequence is a man aged 18 to 29 who received the YFV17D yellow fever vaccine. This material consisted of CD4+ T cells sorted from PBMCs, taken on the day of the first yellow fever vaccination.

The chain's CDR3 is CASSSFRGNYGYTF. CDR3 in DNA: TGTGCCAGCAGCTCATTCCGAGGAAACTATGGCTACACCTTC. V is TRBV7-2 and J is TRBJ1-2; unclear D gene. The CDR3 is 14 amino acids. Trimming pared 4 bases from V and 2 bases from J, leaving 11 bases between. The germline gives CDR1 SGHTA, CDR2 FQGNSA.